Listed below are T cell receptor beta chains from one sample, sequenced in a study of blood T cell repertoires in COVID-19. Repertoires were generated with immunoSEQ multiplex PCR, while TCRdb's copy carries only in-frame clones and drops some. The sample includes fewer than 300,000 clones, roughly 90% of them seen just once. The sequencing input was peripheral blood. These receptors originate from a woman aged 30 to 39 with COVID-19, enrolled during active disease. CDR3s include the opening cysteine and the closing phenylalanine or tryptophan. The D gene is left open where the match is weak. Clone size is not always given. Where it is, it says once, few, many or a class for expanded clones.

cdr3_aa,cdr3_nt,j_call,v_call,clone_size,d_call
CASSSRNRGIFGVGGYTF,TGTGCCAGCAGCTCGCGGAACAGGGGGATATTCGGTGTTGGTGGCTACACCTTC,TRBJ1-2,TRBV5-6,-,TRBD1
CASSHSGQGGHEQYF,TGTGCCAGCAGTCATTCGGGACAGGGAGGTCACGAGCAGTACTTC,TRBJ2-7,TRBV28,-,TRBD1
CASSIPGGYTF,TGTGCCAGTAGTATCCCAGGGGGCTACACCTTC,TRBJ1-2,TRBV19,-,-
CASSLGRTGTDTQYF,TGCGCCAGCAGCCTAGGTAGGACAGGGACAGATACGCAGTATTTT,TRBJ2-3,TRBV5-1,-,TRBD1
CASSLRDLGYNEQFF,TGCGCCAGCAGCTTGCGGGACTTGGGCTACAATGAGCAGTTCTTC,TRBJ2-1,TRBV5-1,-,-
CASSSPTGGSYEQYF,TGTGCCAGCAGCTCACCGACAGGGGGGTCCTACGAGCAGTACTTC,TRBJ2-7,TRBV3-1/TRBV3-2,once,TRBD1
CASSSRRGQSNYGYTF,TGTGCCAGCAGCTCCCGCAGGGGGCAGTCGAACTATGGCTACACCTTC,TRBJ1-2,TRBV11-2,-,TRBD1
CASSLGQGAGNEQFF,TGTGCCAGCAGCTTAGGACAGGGGGCGGGAAATGAGCAGTTCTTC,TRBJ2-1,TRBV11-2,-,TRBD1
CASSLAMEGGEKLFF,TGTGCCAGCAGCTTAGCGATGGAGGGAGGTGAAAAACTGTTTTTT,TRBJ1-4,TRBV7-8,-,-
CASSRQGTSFGTQYF,TGTGCCAGCAGCAGGCAAGGCACTAGCTTCGGGACCCAGTACTTC,TRBJ2-5,TRBV5-6,-,-
CASSLDKNTEAFF,TGTGCCAGCAGCCTGGACAAGAACACTGAAGCTTTCTTT,TRBJ1-1,TRBV5-4,-,-
CASSPRGGLAGANVLTF,TGTGCCAGCAGCCCACGGGGAGGGCTAGCTGGGGCCAACGTCCTGACTTTC,TRBJ2-6,TRBV27,once,TRBD2
CASSLSTRGPLTDSPLHF,TGTGCCAGCAGTTTATCGACCAGGGGTCCGCTTACTGATTCACCCCTCCACTTT,TRBJ1-6,TRBV27,-,-
CASSQDRQGSYSPLHF,TGTGCCAGCAGCCAAGACAGGCAGGGGTCCTATTCACCCCTCCACTTT,TRBJ1-6,TRBV3-1/TRBV3-2,-,-
CASSSLRTDEAFF,TGTGCCAGCAGTTCCCTTAGGACAGATGAAGCTTTCTTT,TRBJ1-1,TRBV28,once,-
CSVARASSYEQYF,TGCAGCGTGGCCAGGGCAAGCTCCTACGAGCAGTACTTC,TRBJ2-7,TRBV29-1,-,-
CASSGDSYEQYF,TGTGCCAGCAGTGGAGATTCCTACGAGCAGTACTTC,TRBJ2-7,TRBV2,once,-
CAWSVGGKMNTEAFF,TGTGCCTGGAGTGTGGGAGGGAAGATGAACACTGAAGCTTTCTTT,TRBJ1-1,TRBV30,-,-
CASSIGTGYSNQPQHF,TGTGCCAGTAGTATCGGGACAGGGTATAGCAATCAGCCCCAGCATTTT,TRBJ1-5,TRBV19,-,TRBD1
CSAERQGRAFF,TGCAGTGCTGAGCGACAGGGGAGAGCTTTCTTT,TRBJ1-1,TRBV20-1,-,TRBD1
CASSRVAGPSYEQYF,TGTGCCAGCAGCCGGGTAGCGGGGCCCTCCTACGAGCAGTACTTC,TRBJ2-7,TRBV11-2,-,TRBD2
CASTLRTGNTEAFF,TGCGCCAGCACCCTAAGGACAGGGAACACTGAAGCTTTCTTT,TRBJ1-1,TRBV5-1,-,TRBD1
CASSGTSGSYEQYF,TGCGCCAGCAGCGGGACTAGCGGCTCCTACGAGCAGTACTTC,TRBJ2-7,TRBV4-1,few,TRBD2
CASMGQGGTVATNEKLFF,TGTGCCAGCATGGGACAGGGTGGGACTGTTGCAACTAATGAAAAACTGTTTTTT,TRBJ1-4,TRBV2,-,TRBD1
CASSGTRNTGELFF,TGTGCCAGCAGTGGTACAAGAAACACCGGGGAGCTGTTTTTT,TRBJ2-2,TRBV3-1/TRBV3-2,-,-
CASSGRRGNFGDEAFF,TGTGCCAGCAGCGGGCGGCGGGGGAATTTTGGGGATGAAGCTTTCTTT,TRBJ1-1,TRBV6-2/TRBV6-3,-,-
CASSPRTSDTNEQFF,TGTGCCAGCTCACCAAGGACTAGCGATACGAATGAGCAGTTCTTC,TRBJ2-1,TRBV18,once,TRBD2
CASSYPPARNEQFF,TGTGCCAGCAGCTACCCGCCTGCCCGGAATGAGCAGTTCTTC,TRBJ2-1,TRBV7-6,-,-
CASSQPNRDYEQYF,TGTGCCAGCAGCCAACCCAACAGGGACTACGAGCAGTACTTC,TRBJ2-7,TRBV14,-,-
CASSESGGSYNEQFF,TGCGCCAGCAGTGAGTCAGGGGGATCCTACAATGAGCAGTTCTTC,TRBJ2-1,TRBV10-1,once,-
CASSIFAQGTGGYTF,TGTGCCAGTAGTATTTTTGCTCAGGGGACCGGAGGCTACACCTTC,TRBJ1-2,TRBV19,-,-
CASSLGQFDVTQYF,TGTGCCAGCAGTTTGGGGCAGTTTGATGTGACCCAGTACTTC,TRBJ2-5,TRBV27,-,-
CASRFGLAGPYEQYF,TGTGCCAGCAGATTTGGACTAGCGGGACCCTACGAGCAGTACTTC,TRBJ2-7,TRBV27,-,TRBD2
CATSHVSAMETQYF,TGTGCCACATCACATGTCAGCGCCATGGAGACCCAGTACTTC,TRBJ2-5,TRBV10-3,-,-
CASRRTPGGTGELFF,TGTGCCAGCAGACGGACTCCGGGGGGCACCGGGGAGCTGTTTTTT,TRBJ2-2,TRBV6-6,-,TRBD2
CASYIKRETQYF,TGTGCCTCGTACATCAAGAGGGAGACCCAGTACTTC,TRBJ2-5,TRBV30,-,-
CASIPGVAGVTGELFF,TGTGCCAGCATCCCCGGGGTAGCGGGAGTCACCGGGGAGCTGTTTTTT,TRBJ2-2,TRBV11-2,once,TRBD2
CASSPLGQATYEQYF,TGTGCCAGCAGTCCACTAGGACAGGCTACCTACGAGCAGTACTTC,TRBJ2-7,TRBV28,-,TRBD1
CATSETTGANTGELFF,TGTGCCACCAGTGAAACGACAGGGGCGAACACCGGGGAGCTGTTTTTT,TRBJ2-2,TRBV24-1,-,TRBD1
CASNVLPGGRLTNTEAFF,TGCGCCAGCAACGTCTTACCCGGGGGACGTCTAACGAACACTGAAGCTTTCTTT,TRBJ1-1,TRBV10-1,-,-
CASSLTPGDYEQYF,TGTGCCAGCAGCCTCACGCCGGGTGACTACGAGCAGTACTTC,TRBJ2-7,TRBV3-1/TRBV3-2,few,-
CASSPPDRGRPQPQHF,TGTGCCAGCAGTCCACCCGACAGGGGGCGCCCCCAGCCCCAGCATTTT,TRBJ1-5,TRBV6-2/TRBV6-3,-,TRBD1
CASSAYRANQPQHF,TGTGCCAGCAGTGCTTACAGGGCTAATCAGCCCCAGCATTTT,TRBJ1-5,TRBV25-1,-,-
CASSEIGWGGRNNQPQHF,TGTGCCAGCAGTGAAATCGGGTGGGGGGGGCGGAACAATCAGCCCCAGCATTTT,TRBJ1-5,TRBV6-1,-,-
CASSLGLAVRETQYF,TGTGCCAGCAGCTTAGGTCTAGCGGTGAGGGAGACCCAGTACTTC,TRBJ2-5,TRBV7-7,-,TRBD2
CASKPDGGEAFF,TGTGCCAGCAAACCGGACGGGGGGGAAGCTTTCTTT,TRBJ1-1,TRBV6-5,-,-
CASSELAGGNPYEQYF,TGTGCCAGCAGTGAATTGGCTGGGGGGAACCCCTACGAGCAGTACTTC,TRBJ2-7,TRBV6-1,-,-
CASSLEGQRKGEQFF,TGTGCCAGCAGCTTAGAAGGACAGCGGAAAGGTGAGCAGTTCTTC,TRBJ2-1,TRBV11-2,-,-
CASSSRLAGSLRYF,TGTGCCAGCAGCTCTCGGCTAGCGGGCTCACTTAGGTATTTT,TRBJ2-3,TRBV7-9,few,TRBD2
CASSLSSHGEKLFF,TGTGCCAGCAGCTTAAGCAGCCACGGGGAAAAACTGTTTTTT,TRBJ1-4,TRBV11-2,-,-
CSVEGTGGTQYF,TGCAGCGTTGAAGGGACAGGGGGCACTCAGTACTTC,TRBJ2-4,TRBV29-1,-,TRBD1
CASSLAGEMAISPLHF,TGCGCCAGCAGCTTGGCCGGGGAAATGGCCATTTCACCCCTCCACTTT,TRBJ1-6,TRBV5-1,-,-
CASSVQGMNTEAFF,TGTGCCAGCAGCGTTCAGGGGATGAACACTGAAGCTTTCTTT,TRBJ1-1,TRBV9,-,-
CASSRTSGRNEQFF,TGTGCCAGCAGCCGGACTAGCGGGAGGAATGAGCAGTTCTTC,TRBJ2-1,TRBV6-5,-,TRBD2
CASSPLTGGEQFF,TGTGCCAGCAGCCCCTTGACGGGAGGTGAGCAGTTCTTC,TRBJ2-1,TRBV7-2,-,TRBD2
CASSLRQGFGYGYTF,TGTGCCAGTAGTTTAAGACAGGGGTTTGGCTATGGCTACACCTTC,TRBJ1-2,TRBV19,-,TRBD1
CASSKGATTVGVNTEAFF,TGTGCCAGCAGCAAAGGTGCGACAACAGTGGGCGTGAACACTGAAGCTTTCTTT,TRBJ1-1,TRBV21-1,-,-
CASSLWSVRVTYEQYF,TGTGCCAGCAGTTTATGGTCGGTACGGGTGACCTACGAGCAGTACTTC,TRBJ2-7,TRBV28,-,-
CASSVQGANGETQYF,TGTGCCAGCAGCGTACAGGGGGCGAACGGAGAGACCCAGTACTTC,TRBJ2-5,TRBV21-1,-,-